This paragraph reports one T cell receptor beta chain. This sample was included in a study of patients and donors after allogeneic stem cell transplantation. CDR1 and CDR2 (germline): MNHEY, SVGAGI. The CDR3 runs to 14 residues. Trimming at V came to 0 bases and at J to 6 bases, leaving 3 bases not matched to a gene. TCRdb independently ran MiXCR on the RT-PCR reads; one entry per CDR3 protein. Of approximately 21,000 distinct CDR3 sequences in the sample, around 31% were seen once. The source material was blood, either unsorted or a sorted T cell fraction (not recorded which). The chain employs TRBV6-5 and TRBJ1-2, with 8 positions matching TRBD1. The TCR sequence derives from a human donor who was either an allogeneic HSCT recipient or a stem cell or donor lymphocyte infusion donor (not recorded which). It is not recorded whose cells these are; they may come from a transplant donor. CDR3 nucleotide sequence: TGTGCCAGCAGTTACTCACGGACAGGGAATGGCTACACCTTC. It is translated as CASSYSRTGNGYTF.